Described below is a single TCR beta chain sequence and its context. Its antigen is undetermined. The sample belongs to a study of monozygotic twins with cystic fibrosis. The V end lost 1 base, the J end lost 4 bases, and 7 bases lay between the germline ends. Per germline, CDR1 MNHEY and CDR2 SMNVEV (reference sequence). This CDR3 is 13 amino acids long. Produced via immunoSEQ multiplex PCR; TCRdb's table is partial and in-frame only. The repertoire includes 30,000 or so clones, just over 95% of them detected once, and 0.15% to 0.2% sits in the top ten. Study-wide findings and caveats: The repertoire was suggested to be naive-dominated, clonality median roughly 0.0089.

The TCR comes from a girl aged 2 to 10 with cystic fibrosis. V gene TRBV27 combines with J gene TRBJ1-1; a weak D match, TRBD1 (5 bases). The sequenced sample consisted of blood. The CDR3 DNA reads as TGTGCCAGCAGTTTATGGCAGGGCACTGAAGCTTTCTTT. Its protein product is CASSLWQGTEAFF.